This section outlines one T cell receptor (beta chain) sequence together with its context. Antigen: not known. The sample carries other DNA sequences with the same CDR3. These data belong to a study of T cell responses to AZD1222 COVID-19 vaccine. The study's findings and limits: Spike-specific TCR breadth and depth went up after people got two AZD1222 doses.

The assay was immunoSEQ multiplex PCR, and TCRdb's table has in-frame clones only and misses some. The table lists fewer than 200,000 clones, 85% to 90% of them singletons. The CDR3 length is 13 residues. Germline V CDR1 and CDR2: ENHRY, SYGVKD. Trimming stripped 6 bases from V and 0 bases from J, with 9 bases between. The receptor was isolated from an adult who received the AZD1222 COVID-19 vaccine. Sequenced material: peripheral blood, taken 28 days after the second AZD1222 dose. The gene calls are TRBV10-3 and TRBJ2-7, with D uncertain. DNA of the CDR3: TGTGCCATCAGAGGACGACTCTCCTACGAGCAGTACTTC. It translates to CAIRGRLSYEQYF.